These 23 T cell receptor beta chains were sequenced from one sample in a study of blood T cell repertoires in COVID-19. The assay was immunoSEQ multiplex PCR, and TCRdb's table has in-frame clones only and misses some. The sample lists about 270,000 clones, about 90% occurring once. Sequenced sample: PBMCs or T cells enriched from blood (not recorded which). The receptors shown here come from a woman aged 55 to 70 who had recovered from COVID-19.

The CDR3 here is CASKRGGTGELFF. CDR3 coding DNA: TGTGCCAGCAAAAGGGGGGGGACCGGGGAGCTGTTTTTT. The chain recombines TRBV28 with TRBJ2-2; a weak D match, TRBD2 (7 bases). V was trimmed by 7 bases and J by 5 bases, leaving 11 bases between them. In germline, CDR1 is MDHEN, CDR2 SYDVKM. The CDR3 is 13 amino acids.

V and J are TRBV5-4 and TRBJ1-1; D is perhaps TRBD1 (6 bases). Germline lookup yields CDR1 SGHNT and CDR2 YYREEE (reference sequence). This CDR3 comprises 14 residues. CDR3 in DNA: TGTGCTTTTAAAGCGCGGGGGCTGGACACTGAAGCTTTCTTT. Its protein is CAFKARGLDTEAFF.

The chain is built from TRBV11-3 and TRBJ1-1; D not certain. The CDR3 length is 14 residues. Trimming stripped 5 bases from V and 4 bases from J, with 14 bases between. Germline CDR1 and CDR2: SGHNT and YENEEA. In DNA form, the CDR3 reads TGTGCCAGCAGCCCAGGTCGAGGGAGCACTGAAGCTTTCTTT. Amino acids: CASSPGRGSTEAFF.

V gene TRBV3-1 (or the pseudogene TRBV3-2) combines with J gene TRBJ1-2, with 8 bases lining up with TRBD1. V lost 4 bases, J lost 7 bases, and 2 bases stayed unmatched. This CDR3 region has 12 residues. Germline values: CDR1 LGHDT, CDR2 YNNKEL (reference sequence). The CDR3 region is CASSLGTGGYTF. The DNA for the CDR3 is TGTGCCAGCAGCCTGGGGACAGGTGGCTACACCTTC.

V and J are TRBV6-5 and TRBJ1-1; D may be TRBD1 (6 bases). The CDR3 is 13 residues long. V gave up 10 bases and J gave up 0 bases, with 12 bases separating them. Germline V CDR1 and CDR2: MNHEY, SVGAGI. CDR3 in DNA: TGTGCCACAAACGACAGGCTGAACACTGAAGCTTTCTTT. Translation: CATNDRLNTEAFF.

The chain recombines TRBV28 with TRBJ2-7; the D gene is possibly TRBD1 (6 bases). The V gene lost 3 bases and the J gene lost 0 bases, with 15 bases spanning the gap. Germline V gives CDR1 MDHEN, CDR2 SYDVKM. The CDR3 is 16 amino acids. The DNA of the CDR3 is TGTGCCAGCAGTTTGTCGAATGGGGGCTTCTCCTACGAGCAGTACTTC. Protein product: CASSLSNGGFSYEQYF.

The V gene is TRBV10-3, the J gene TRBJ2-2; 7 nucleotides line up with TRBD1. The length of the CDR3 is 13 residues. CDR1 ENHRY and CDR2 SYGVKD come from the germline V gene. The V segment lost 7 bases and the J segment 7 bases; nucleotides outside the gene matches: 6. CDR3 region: CAIKGTEGGELFF. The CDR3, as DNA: TGTGCCATCAAAGGGACAGAGGGCGGGGAGCTGTTTTTT.

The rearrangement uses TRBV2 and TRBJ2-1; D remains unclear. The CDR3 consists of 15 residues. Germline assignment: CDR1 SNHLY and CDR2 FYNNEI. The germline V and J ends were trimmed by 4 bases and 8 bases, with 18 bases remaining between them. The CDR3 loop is CASSVVSASGDEQFF. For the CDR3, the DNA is TGTGCCAGCAGTGTGGTTTCGGCTAGTGGCGATGAGCAGTTCTTC. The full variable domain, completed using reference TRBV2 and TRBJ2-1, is EPEVTQTPSHQVTQMGQEVILRCVPISNHLYFYWYRQILGQKVEFLVSFYNNEISEKSEIFDDQFSVERPDGSNFTLKIRSTKLEDSAMYFCASSVVSASGDEQFFGPGTRLTVL.

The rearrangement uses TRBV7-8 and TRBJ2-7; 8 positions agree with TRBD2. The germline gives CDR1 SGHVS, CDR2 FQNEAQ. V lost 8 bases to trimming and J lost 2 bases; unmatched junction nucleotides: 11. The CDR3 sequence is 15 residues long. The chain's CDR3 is CASSLRGGQTYEQYF. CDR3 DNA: TGTGCCAGCTCTCTCCGCGGGGGGCAAACCTACGAGCAGTACTTC.

The CDR3 sequence: CASSSAGRSYNEQFF. In DNA form, the CDR3 reads TGTGCCAGCAGTTCAGCGGGACGTTCCTACAATGAGCAGTTCTTC. The chain recombines TRBV11-2 with TRBJ2-1, with 7 nucleotides matching TRBD2. The germline V gene has CDR1 SGHAT and CDR2 FQNNGV. This CDR3 region has 15 residues. J lost 1 base, V lost 6 bases, and 6 bases had no gene match.

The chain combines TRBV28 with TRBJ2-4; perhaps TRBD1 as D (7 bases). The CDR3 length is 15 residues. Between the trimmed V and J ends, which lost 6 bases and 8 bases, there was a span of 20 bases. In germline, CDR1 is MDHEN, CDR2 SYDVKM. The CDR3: CASSRDSGSVDIQYF. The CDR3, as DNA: TGTGCCAGCAGCAGGGACAGCGGGTCGGTCGACATTCAGTACTTC.

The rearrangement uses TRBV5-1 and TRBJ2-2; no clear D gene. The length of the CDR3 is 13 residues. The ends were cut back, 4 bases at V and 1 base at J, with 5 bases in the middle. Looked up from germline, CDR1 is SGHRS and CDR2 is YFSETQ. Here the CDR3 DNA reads TGCGCCAGCAGCCAACAGAACACCGGGGAGCTGTTTTTT. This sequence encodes CASSQQNTGELFF.

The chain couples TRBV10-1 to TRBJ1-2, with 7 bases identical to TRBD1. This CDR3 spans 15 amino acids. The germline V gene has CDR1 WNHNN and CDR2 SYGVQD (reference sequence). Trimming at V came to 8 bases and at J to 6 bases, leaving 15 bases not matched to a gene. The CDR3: CASAGRGRGKDGYTF. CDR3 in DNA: TGCGCCAGCGCCGGCCGGGGCAGGGGGAAGGATGGCTACACCTTC.

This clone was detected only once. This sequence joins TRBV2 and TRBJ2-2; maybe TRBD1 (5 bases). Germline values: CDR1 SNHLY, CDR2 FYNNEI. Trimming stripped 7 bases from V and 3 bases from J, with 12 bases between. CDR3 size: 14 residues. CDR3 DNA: TGTGCCAGCACCGGCAGGGTGGACACCGGGGAGCTGTTTTTT. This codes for CASTGRVDTGELFF.

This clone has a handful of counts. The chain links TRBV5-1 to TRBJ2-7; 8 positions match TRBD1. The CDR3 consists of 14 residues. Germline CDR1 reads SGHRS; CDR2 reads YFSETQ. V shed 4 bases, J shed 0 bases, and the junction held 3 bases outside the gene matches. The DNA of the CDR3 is TGCGCCAGCAGCACCGGGACAGGCTCCTACGAGCAGTACTTC. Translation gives CASSTGTGSYEQYF.

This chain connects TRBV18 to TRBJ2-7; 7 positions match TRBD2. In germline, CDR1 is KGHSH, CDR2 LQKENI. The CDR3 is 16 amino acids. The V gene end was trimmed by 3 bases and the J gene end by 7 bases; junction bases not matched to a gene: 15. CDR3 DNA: TGTGCCAGCTCACCCCCCGGCGGGAGACGGGCAAGGGAGCAGTACTTC. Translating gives CASSPPGGRRAREQYF.

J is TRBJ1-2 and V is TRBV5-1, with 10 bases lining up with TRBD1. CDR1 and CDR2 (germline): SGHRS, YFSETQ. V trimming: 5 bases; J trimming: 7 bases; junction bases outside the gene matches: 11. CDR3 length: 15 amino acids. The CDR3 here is CASSSGQGHPSGYTF. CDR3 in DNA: TGCGCCAGCAGTTCGGGACAGGGGCATCCCAGTGGCTACACCTTC. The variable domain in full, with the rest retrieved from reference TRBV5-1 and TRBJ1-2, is KAGVTQTPRYLIKTRGQQVTLSCSPISGHRSVSWYQQTPGQGLQFLFEYFSETQRNKGNFPGRFSGRQFSNSRSEMNVSTLELGDSALYLCASSSGQGHPSGYTFGSGTRLTVV.

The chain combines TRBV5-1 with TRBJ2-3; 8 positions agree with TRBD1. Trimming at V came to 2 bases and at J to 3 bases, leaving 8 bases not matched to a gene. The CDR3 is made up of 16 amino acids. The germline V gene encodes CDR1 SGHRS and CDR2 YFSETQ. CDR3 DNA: TGCGCCAGCAGCTTTGACAGGGGTTTTAGAACAGATACGCAGTATTTT. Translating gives CASSFDRGFRTDTQYF.

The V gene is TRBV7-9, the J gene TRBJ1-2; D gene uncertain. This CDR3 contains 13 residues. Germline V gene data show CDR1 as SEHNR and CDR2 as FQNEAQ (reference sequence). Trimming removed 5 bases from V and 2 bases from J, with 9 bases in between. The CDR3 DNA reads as TGTGCCAGCAGCCCTGACACAAACTATGGCTACACCTTC. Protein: CASSPDTNYGYTF.

CDR3 loop: CASGIGQAYEQYF. Written as DNA, the CDR3 is TGTGCCAGCGGAATTGGTCAGGCCTACGAGCAGTACTTC. The genes are TRBV7-6 and TRBJ2-7; D remains unclear. CDR3 size: 13 residues. V lost 8 bases, J lost 2 bases, and 13 bases lay in between. Germline values: CDR1 SGHVS, CDR2 FNYEAQ.

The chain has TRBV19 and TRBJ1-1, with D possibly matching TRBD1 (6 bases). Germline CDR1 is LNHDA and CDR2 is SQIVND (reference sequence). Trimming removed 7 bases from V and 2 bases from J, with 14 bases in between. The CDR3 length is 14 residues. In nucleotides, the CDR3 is TGTGCCAGTATCCCGGGGGGGGGCAACACTGAAGCTTTCTTT. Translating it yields CASIPGGGNTEAFF.

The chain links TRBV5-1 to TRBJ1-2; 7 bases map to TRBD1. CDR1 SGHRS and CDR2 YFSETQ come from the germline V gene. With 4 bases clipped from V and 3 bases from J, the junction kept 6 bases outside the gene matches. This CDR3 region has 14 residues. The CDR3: CASSRGQRDYGYTF. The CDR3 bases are TGCGCCAGCAGCCGGGGACAGAGAGACTATGGCTACACCTTC.

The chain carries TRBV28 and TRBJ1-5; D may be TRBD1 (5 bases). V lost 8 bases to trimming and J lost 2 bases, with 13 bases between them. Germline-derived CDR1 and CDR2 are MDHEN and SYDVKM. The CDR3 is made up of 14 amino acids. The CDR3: CASYRGYGNQPQHF. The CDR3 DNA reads TGTGCCAGCTATAGGGGATACGGCAATCAGCCCCAGCATTTT. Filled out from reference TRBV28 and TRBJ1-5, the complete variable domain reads DVKVTQSSRYLVKRTGEKVFLECVQDMDHENMFWYRQDPGLGLRLIYFSYDVKMKEKGDIPEGYSVSREKKERFSLILESASTNQTSMYLCASYRGYGNQPQHFGDGTRLSIL.